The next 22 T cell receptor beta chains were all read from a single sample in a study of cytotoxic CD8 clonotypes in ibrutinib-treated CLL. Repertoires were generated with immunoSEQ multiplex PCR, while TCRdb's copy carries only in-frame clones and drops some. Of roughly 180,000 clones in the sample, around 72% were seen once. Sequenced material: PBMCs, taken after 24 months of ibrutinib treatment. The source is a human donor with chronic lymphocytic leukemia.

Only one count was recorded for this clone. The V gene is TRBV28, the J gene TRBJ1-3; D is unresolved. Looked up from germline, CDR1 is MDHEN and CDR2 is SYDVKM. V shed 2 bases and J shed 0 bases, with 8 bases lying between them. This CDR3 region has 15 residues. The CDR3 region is CASSLVGFSGNTIYF. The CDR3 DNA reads TGTGCCAGCAGTTTAGTTGGTTTCTCTGGAAACACCATATATTTT.

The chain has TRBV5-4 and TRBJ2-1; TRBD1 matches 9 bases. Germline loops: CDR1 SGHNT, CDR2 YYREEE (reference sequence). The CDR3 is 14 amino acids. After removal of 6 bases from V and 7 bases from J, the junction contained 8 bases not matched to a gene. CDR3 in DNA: TGTGCCAGCATGACAGGGGGAGTAGAAAATGAGCAGTTCTTC. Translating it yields CASMTGGVENEQFF.

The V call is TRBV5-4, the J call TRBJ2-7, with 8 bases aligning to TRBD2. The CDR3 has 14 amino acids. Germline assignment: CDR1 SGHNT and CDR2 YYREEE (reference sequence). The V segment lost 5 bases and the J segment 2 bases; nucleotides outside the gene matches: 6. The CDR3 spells CASSRGRNTYEQYF. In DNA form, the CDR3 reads TGTGCCAGCAGTCGCGGGAGGAATACCTACGAGCAGTACTTC.

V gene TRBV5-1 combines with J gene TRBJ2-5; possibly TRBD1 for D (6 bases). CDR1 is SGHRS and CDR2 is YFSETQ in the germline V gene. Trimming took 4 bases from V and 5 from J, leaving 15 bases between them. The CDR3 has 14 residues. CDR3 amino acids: CASSPGQNSETQYF. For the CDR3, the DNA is TGCGCCAGCAGCCCAGGACAGAACTCTGAGACCCAGTACTTC.

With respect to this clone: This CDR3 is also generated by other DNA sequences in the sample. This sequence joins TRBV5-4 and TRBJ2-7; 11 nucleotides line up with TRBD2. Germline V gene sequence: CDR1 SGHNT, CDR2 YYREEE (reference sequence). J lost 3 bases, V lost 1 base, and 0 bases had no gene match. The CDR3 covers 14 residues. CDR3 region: CASSLTSGSYEQYF. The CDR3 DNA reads TGTGCCAGCAGCTTGACTAGCGGGAGCTACGAGCAGTACTTC. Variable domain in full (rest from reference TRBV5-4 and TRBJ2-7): ETGVTQSPTHLIKTRGQQVTLRCSSQSGHNTVSWYQQALGQGPQFIFQYYREEENGRGNFPPRFSGLQFPNYSSELNVNALELDDSALYLCASSLTSGSYEQYFGPGTRLTVT.

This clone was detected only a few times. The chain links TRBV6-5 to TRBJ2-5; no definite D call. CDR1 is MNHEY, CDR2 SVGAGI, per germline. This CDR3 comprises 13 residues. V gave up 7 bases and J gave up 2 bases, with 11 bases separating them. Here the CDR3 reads CASTGGTQETQYF. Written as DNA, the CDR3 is TGTGCCAGCACGGGCGGAACACAAGAGACCCAGTACTTC.

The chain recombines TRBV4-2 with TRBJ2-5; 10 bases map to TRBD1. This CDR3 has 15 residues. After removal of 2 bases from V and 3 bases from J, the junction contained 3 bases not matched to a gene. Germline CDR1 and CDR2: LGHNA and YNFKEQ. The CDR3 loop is CASSQPGTGEETQYF. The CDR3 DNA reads TGTGCCAGCAGCCAACCCGGGACAGGGGAAGAGACCCAGTACTTC.

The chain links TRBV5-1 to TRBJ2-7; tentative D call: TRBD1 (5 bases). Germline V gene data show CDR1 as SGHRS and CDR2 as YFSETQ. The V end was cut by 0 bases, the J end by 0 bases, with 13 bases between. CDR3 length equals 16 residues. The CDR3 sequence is CASSLGSRDGSYEQYF. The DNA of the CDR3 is TGCGCCAGCAGCTTGGGTTCCAGGGATGGCTCCTACGAGCAGTACTTC.

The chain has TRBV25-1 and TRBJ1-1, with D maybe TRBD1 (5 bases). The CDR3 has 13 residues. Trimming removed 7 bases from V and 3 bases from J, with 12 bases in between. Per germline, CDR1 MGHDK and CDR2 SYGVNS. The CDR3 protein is CASKFGHYTEAFF. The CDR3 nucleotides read TGTGCCAGCAAATTCGGACATTACACTGAAGCTTTCTTT.

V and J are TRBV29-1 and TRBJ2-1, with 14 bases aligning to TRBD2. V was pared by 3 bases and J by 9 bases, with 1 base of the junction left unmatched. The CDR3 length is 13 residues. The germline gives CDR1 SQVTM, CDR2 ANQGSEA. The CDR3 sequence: CSVEGTSGSEQFF. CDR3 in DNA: TGCAGCGTTGAGGGGACTAGCGGGAGTGAGCAGTTCTTC.

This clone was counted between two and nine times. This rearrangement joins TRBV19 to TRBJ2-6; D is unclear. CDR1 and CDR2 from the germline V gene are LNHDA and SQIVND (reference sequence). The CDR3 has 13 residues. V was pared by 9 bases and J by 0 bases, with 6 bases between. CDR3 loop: CASRVSGANVLTF. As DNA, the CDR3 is TGTGCCAGCCGGGTCTCTGGGGCCAACGTCCTGACTTTC.

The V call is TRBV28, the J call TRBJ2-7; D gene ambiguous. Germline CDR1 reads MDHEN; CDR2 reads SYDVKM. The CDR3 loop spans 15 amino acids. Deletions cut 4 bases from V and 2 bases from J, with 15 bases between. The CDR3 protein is CASSSLAISPYEQYF. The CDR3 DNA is TGTGCCAGCAGTTCTTTGGCGATATCCCCCTACGAGCAGTACTTC.

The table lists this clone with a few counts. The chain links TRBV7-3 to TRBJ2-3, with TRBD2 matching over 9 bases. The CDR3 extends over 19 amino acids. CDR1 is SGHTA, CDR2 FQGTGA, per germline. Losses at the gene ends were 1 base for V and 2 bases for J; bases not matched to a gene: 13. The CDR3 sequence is CASSLMPGVREGFTDTQYF. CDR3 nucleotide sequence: TGTGCCAGCAGCTTAATGCCTGGTGTGCGGGAGGGCTTCACAGATACGCAGTATTTT.

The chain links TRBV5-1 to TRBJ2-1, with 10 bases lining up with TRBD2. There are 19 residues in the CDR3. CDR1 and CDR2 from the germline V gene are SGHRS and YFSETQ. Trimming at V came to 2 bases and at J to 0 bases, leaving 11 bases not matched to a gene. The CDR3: CASSFPREREGSSYNEQFF. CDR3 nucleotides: TGCGCCAGCAGCTTCCCCCGGGAGCGGGAGGGCAGCTCCTACAATGAGCAGTTCTTC.

The CDR3 loop is CATSRGETDYEQYF. In DNA form, the CDR3 reads TGTGCCACCAGCAGAGGGGAAACAGATTACGAGCAGTACTTC. V and J are TRBV15 and TRBJ2-7, with unresolved D. Germline values: CDR1 LNHNV, CDR2 YYDKDF (reference sequence). CDR3 length: 14 amino acids. The germline V and J ends were trimmed by 1 base and 4 bases, with 11 bases remaining between them.

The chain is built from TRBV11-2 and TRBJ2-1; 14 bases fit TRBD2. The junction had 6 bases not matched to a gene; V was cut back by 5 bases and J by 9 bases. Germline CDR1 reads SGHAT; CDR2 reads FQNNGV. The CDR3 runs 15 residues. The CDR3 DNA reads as TGTGCCAGCAGCCCGGGACTAGCGGGAGCGTTTGAGCAGTTCTTC. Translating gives CASSPGLAGAFEQFF.

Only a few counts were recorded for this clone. CDR3 amino acids: CASSQEVVGAYQPQHF. CDR3 DNA sequence: TGTGCCAGCAGCCAAGAGGTAGTTGGGGCTTATCAGCCCCAGCATTTT. The V gene is TRBV4-2, the J gene TRBJ1-5, with D possibly being TRBD1 (5 bases). This CDR3 is 16 amino acids long. Germline CDR1 is LGHNA and CDR2 is YNFKEQ. With 0 bases removed from V and 5 bases from J, the gap between germline ends came to 14 bases.

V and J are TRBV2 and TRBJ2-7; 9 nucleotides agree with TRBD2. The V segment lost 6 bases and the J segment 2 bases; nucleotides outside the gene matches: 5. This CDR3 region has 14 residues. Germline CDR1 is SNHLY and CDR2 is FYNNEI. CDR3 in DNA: TGTGCCAGCAGGGTAGCGGGGGTGGCCTACGAGCAGTACTTC. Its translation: CASRVAGVAYEQYF.

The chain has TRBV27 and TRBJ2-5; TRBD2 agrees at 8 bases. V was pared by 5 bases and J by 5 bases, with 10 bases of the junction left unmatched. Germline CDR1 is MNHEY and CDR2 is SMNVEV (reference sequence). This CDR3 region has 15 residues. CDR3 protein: CASSRQREKPETQYF. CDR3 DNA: TGTGCCAGCAGTCGACAGCGGGAGAAACCCGAGACCCAGTACTTC.

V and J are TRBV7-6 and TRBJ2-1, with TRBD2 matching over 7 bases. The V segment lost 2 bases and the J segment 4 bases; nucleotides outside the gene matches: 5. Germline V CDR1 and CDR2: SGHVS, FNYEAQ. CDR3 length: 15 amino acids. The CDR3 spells CASSLRGRDYNEQFF. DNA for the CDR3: TGTGCCAGCAGCTTACGGGGGAGGGATTACAATGAGCAGTTCTTC.

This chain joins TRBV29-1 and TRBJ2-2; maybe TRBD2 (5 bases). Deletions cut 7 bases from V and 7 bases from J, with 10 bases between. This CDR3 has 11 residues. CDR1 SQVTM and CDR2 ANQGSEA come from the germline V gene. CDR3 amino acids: CSAAGLGELFF. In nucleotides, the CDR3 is TGCAGCGCCGCCGGACTCGGGGAGCTGTTTTTT.

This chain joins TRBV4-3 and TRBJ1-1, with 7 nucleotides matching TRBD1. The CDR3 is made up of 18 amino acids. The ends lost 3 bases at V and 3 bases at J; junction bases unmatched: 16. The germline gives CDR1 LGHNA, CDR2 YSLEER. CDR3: CASSQASPGTAGDTEAFF. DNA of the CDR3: TGCGCCAGCAGCCAGGCAAGCCCTGGGACAGCTGGGGACACTGAAGCTTTCTTT.